One T cell receptor (beta chain) is described in this entry. Original methodology: Amplification of reference gene primers provided the estimated nucleated cell counts. Profiled with immunoSEQ multiplex PCR; TCRdb holds only in-frame clones, not every one. Clone size and V and J calls were adopted from that table, with D and trimming inferred from the DNA. This table has 270,000 or so clones, 83% appearing once. This sample is part of a study of blood T cell repertoires in COVID-19. Study-wide background: Sites across the United States, Italy and Spain contributed samples from acute and convalescent COVID-19.

The CDR3 has 14 residues. Germline CDR1 MNHEY, CDR2 SMNVEV (reference sequence). V was pared by 5 bases and J by 1 base, with 11 bases between. The sample taken for sequencing was peripheral blood. The chain joins TRBV27 to TRBJ1-2; D is uncertain. The sequence was collected from a woman aged 45-59 years who had recovered from COVID-19. The CDR3, as DNA: TGTGCCAGCAGTGCGTCATATAATAACTATGGCTACACCTTC. It yields the protein CASSASYNNYGYTF.